Listed here are 7 T cell receptor beta chains from one sample, sequenced in a study of T cell repertoires in cytomegalovirus infection. MiXCR, run by TCRdb on the reads, gives a single entry per CDR3 protein. The sample contains hundreds of thousands of distinct CDR3 sequences, 31% of which appear only once. No antigen has been assigned to these receptors. The material was cultured CD8+ T cells from PBMCs, obtained from culture after CMV antigen stimulation. These receptors all stem from a human donor in good health (CMV status not recorded). Some clones in this sample may be carry-over from other donors' samples.

This clonotype has just a few counts. V gene TRBV4-1 combines with J gene TRBJ1-6, with D unresolved. V lost 0 bases to trimming and J lost 7 bases, with 10 bases between them. The CDR3 has 15 amino acids. Germline CDR1 MGHRA, CDR2 YSYEKL. CDR3 bases: TGCGCCAGCAGCCAAGATATGACGGCCAATTCACCCCTCCACTTT. Translation: CASSQDMTANSPLHF.

V and J are TRBV9 and TRBJ2-3, with a tentative D call TRBD2 (5 bases). With 4 bases removed from V and 0 bases from J, the gap between germline ends came to 24 bases. The CDR3 consists of 19 residues. The V gene's germline CDR1 is SGDLS and CDR2 YYNGEE. CDR3 DNA: TGTGCCAGCAGCCCCAGTTCATCCCTTAGGCGGACTAGCACAGATACGCAGTATTTT. Protein: CASSPSSSLRRTSTDTQYF. Using reference TRBV9 and TRBJ2-3 for the parts outside the CDR3, the full variable domain is DSGVTQTPKHLITATGQRVTLRCSPRSGDLSVYWYQQSLDQGLQFLIQYYNGEERAKGNILERFSAQQFPDLHSELNLSSLELGDSALYFCASSPSSSLRRTSTDTQYFGPGTRLTVL.

In the case of this clonotype: A much larger clone differs from this one at a single base, so this may be a read error. This chain uses TRBV7-4 with TRBJ2-2; TRBD2 agrees at 9 bases. The CDR3 consists of 18 residues. Looked up from germline, CDR1 is SGHVT and CDR2 is SQSDAQ. CDR3 sequence: CASSSSVLAGVNTGELVF. As DNA, the CDR3 is TGTGCCAGCAGCTCGTCTGTACTAGCGGGTGTGAACACCGGGGAGCTGGTTTTT.

Only one count was recorded for this clonotype. The rearrangement joins TRBV12-3 or TRBV12-4 to TRBJ1-1, with 7 bases lining up with TRBD1. The CDR3 is made up of 14 amino acids. V gave up 2 bases and J gave up 6 bases; unmatched junction bases: 6. As DNA, the CDR3 is TGTGCCAGCAGTTTAACAGGGGTCGGCTCTGAAGCTTTCTTT. This encodes CASSLTGVGSEAFF.

This chain links TRBV6-6 with TRBJ1-2; D might be TRBD1 (5 bases). The CDR3 loop spans 14 amino acids. V shed 2 bases and J shed 6 bases, with 13 bases lying between them. CDR1 MNHNY and CDR2 SVGAGI come from the germline V gene (reference sequence). The chain's CDR3 is CASSYADSGDGYTF. CDR3 DNA sequence: TGTGCCAGCAGTTACGCCGACAGCGGAGATGGCTACACCTTC.

Many counts were recorded for this clonotype. The chain links TRBV7-2 to TRBJ1-2; no clear D. The CDR3 runs 11 residues. Germline CDR1 SGHTA, CDR2 FQGNSA. Trimming stripped 11 bases from V and 7 bases from J, with 14 bases between. As DNA, the CDR3 is TGTGCCCTCCCCGAAGGGCTTGGCTACACCTTC. Protein sequence: CALPEGLGYTF.

Worth noting for this clonotype: A read error may explain this, as a much larger clone is one base away. The gene calls are TRBV6-5 and TRBJ1-1, with TRBD1 matching over 7 bases. This CDR3 is 16 amino acids long. Germline lookup yields CDR1 MNHEY and CDR2 SVGAGI. Trimming at V came to 2 bases and at J to 3 bases, leaving 9 bases not matched to a gene. The chain's CDR3 is CASSYTMDRFDTEAFF. CDR3 coding DNA: TGTGCCAGCAGTTACACTATGGACAGGTTCGACACTGAAGCTTTCTTT.